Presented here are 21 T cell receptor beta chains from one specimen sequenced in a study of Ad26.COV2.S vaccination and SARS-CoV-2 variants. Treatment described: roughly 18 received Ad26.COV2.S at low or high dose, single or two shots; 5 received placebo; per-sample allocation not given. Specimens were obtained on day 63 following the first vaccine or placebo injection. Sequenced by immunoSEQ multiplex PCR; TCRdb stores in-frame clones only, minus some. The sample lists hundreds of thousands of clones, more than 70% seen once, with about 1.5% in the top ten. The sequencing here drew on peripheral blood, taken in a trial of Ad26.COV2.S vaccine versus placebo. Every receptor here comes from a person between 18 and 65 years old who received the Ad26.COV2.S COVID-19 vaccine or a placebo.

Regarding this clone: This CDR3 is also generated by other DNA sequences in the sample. The CDR3 DNA is TGTGCCAGCAGCGTAGGAGGGCGAGACACTGAAGCTTTCTTT. It encodes CASSVGGRDTEAFF. The gene calls are TRBV9 and TRBJ1-1; the D is unclear. This CDR3 is built from 14 residues. Germline V gives CDR1 SGDLS, CDR2 YYNGEE. Between the trimmed V and J ends, which lost 0 bases and 3 bases, there was a span of 9 bases.

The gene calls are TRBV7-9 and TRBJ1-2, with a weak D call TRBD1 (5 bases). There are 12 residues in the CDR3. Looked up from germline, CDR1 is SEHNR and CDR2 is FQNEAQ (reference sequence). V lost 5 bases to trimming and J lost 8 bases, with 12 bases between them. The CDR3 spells CASSPRGDGYTF. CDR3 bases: TGTGCCAGCAGCCCGAGGGGCGACGGCTACACCTTC.

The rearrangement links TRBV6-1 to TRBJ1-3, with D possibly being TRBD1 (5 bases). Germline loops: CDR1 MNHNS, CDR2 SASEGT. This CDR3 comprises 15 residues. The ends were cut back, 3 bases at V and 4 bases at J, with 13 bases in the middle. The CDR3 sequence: CASSDFGRAGNTIYF. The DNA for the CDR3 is TGTGCCAGCAGTGATTTCGGCAGGGCCGGAAACACCATATATTTT.

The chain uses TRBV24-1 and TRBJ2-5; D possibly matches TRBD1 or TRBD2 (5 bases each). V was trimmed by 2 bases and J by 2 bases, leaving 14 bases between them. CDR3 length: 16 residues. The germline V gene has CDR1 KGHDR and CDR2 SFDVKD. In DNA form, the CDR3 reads TGTGCCACCAGTGATTGGGGGATCTTGGGGCAAGAGACCCAGTACTTC. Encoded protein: CATSDWGILGQETQYF.

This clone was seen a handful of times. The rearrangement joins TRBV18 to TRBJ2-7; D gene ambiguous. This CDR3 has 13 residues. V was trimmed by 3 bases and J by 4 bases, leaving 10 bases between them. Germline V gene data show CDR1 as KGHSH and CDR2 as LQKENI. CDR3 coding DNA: TGTGCCAGCTCACCCAGCTTTTTTTACGAGCAGTACTTC. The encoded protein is CASSPSFFYEQYF.

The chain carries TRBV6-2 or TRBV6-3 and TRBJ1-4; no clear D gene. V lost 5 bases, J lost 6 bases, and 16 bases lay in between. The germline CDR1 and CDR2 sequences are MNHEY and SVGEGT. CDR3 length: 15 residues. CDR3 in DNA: TGTGCCAGCAGTAGACGCTCTAGCGGCCATGAAAAACTGTTTTTT. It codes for CASSRRSSGHEKLFF.

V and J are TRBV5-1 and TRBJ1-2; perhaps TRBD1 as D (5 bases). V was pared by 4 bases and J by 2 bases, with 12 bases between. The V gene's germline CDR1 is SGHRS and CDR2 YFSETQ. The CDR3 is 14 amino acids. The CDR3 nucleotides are TGCGCCAGCAGCCCGTCGGGGGGGAACTATGGCTACACCTTC. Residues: CASSPSGGNYGYTF.

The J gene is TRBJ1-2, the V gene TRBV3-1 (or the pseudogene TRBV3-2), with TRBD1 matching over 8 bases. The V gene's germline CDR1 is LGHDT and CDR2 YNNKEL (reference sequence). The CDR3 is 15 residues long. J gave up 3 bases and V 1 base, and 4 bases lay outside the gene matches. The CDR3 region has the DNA TGTGCCAGCAGCCAAGGGACAGGGTGGGACTATGGCTACACCTTC. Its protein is CASSQGTGWDYGYTF.

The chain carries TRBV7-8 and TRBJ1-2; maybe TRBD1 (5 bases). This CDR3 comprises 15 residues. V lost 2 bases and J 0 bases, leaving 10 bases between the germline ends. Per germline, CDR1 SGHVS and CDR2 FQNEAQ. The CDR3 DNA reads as TGTGCCAGCAGCTTAATCAGGGACTCTAACTATGGCTACACCTTC. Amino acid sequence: CASSLIRDSNYGYTF.

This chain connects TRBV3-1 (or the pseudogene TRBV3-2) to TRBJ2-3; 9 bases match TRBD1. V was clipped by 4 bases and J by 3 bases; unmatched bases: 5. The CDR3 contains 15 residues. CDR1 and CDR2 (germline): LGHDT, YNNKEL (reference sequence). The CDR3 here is CASSPGTGLTDTQYF. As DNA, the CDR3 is TGTGCCAGCAGCCCAGGGACAGGGCTGACAGATACGCAGTATTTT.

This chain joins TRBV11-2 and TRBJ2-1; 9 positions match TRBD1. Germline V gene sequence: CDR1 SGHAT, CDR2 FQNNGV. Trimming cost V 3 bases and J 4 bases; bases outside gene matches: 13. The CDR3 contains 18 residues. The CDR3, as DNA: TGTGCCAGCAGCTTCACACCCCTCGGGACAGGGATATACAATGAGCAGTTCTTC. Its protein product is CASSFTPLGTGIYNEQFF. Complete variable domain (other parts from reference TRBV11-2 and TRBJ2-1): EAGVAQSPRYKIIEKRQSVAFWCNPISGHATLYWYQQILGQGPKLLIQFQNNGVVDDSQLPKDRFSAERLKGVDSTLKIQPAKLEDSAVYLCASSFTPLGTGIYNEQFFGPGTRLTVL.

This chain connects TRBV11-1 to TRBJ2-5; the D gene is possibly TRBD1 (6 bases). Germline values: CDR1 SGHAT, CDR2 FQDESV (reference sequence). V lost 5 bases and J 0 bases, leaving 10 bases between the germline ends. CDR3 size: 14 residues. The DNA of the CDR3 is TGTGCCAGCAGCCGGACAGATTACCAAGAGACCCAGTACTTC. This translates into CASSRTDYQETQYF.

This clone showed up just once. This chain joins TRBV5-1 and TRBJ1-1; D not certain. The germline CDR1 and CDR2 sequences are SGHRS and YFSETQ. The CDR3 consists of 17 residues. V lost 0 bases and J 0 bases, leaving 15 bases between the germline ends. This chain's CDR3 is CASSLGPLIRMNTEAFF. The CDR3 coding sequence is TGCGCCAGCAGCTTGGGGCCCTTAATTAGGATGAACACTGAAGCTTTCTTT. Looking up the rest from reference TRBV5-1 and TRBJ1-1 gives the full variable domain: KAGVTQTPRYLIKTRGQQVTLSCSPISGHRSVSWYQQTPGQGLQFLFEYFSETQRNKGNFPGRFSGRQFSNSRSEMNVSTLELGDSALYLCASSLGPLIRMNTEAFFGQGTRLTVV.

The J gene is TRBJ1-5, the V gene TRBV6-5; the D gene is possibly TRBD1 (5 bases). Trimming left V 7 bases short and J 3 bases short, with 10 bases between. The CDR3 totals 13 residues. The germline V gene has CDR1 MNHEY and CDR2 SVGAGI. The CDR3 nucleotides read TGTGCCAGCATCAGGGAGGTCAATCAGCCCCAGCATTTT. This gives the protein CASIREVNQPQHF.

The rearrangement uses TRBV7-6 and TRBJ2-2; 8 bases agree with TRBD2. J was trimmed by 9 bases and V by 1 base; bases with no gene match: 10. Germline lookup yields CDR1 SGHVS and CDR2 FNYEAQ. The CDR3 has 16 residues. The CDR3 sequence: CASSLDASGPLRELFF. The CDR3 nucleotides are TGTGCCAGCAGCTTAGATGCTAGCGGGCCACTTCGGGAGCTGTTTTTT.

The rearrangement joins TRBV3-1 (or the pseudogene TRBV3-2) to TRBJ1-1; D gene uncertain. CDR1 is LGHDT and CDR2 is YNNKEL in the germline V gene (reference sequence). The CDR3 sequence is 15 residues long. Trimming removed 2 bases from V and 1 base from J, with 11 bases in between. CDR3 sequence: CASSQSFPANTEAFF. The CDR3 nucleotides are TGTGCCAGCAGCCAAAGTTTTCCCGCGAACACTGAAGCTTTCTTT.

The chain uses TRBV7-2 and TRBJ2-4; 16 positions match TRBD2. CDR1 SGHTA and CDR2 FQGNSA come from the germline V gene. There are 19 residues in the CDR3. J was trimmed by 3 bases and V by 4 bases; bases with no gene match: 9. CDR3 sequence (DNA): TGTGCCAGCAGCTCATCCGGGACTAGCGGGGGGGCAGGCAAAAACATTCAGTACTTC. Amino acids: CASSSSGTSGGAGKNIQYF.

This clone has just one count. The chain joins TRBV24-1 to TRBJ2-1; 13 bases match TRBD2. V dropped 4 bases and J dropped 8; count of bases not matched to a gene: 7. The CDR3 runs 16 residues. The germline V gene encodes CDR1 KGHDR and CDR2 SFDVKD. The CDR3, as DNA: TGTGCCACCAGTGACCCTACTAGCGGGAGGGTCGATGAGCAGTTCTTC. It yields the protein CATSDPTSGRVDEQFF.

As DNA, the CDR3 is TGTGCCAGCTCACCACCGGGACTAGCGGGAGAAAATGAGCAGTTCTTC. Translated: CASSPPGLAGENEQFF. The gene calls are TRBV18 and TRBJ2-1; 14 bases are shared with TRBD2. The V segment lost 0 bases and the J segment 7 bases; nucleotides outside the gene matches: 2. Looked up from germline, CDR1 is KGHSH and CDR2 is LQKENI. The CDR3 is made up of 16 amino acids.

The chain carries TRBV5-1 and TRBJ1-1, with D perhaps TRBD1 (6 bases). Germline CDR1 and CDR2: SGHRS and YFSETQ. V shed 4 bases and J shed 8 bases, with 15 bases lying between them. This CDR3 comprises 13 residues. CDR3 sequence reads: CASSGPGEREAFF. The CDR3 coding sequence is TGCGCCAGCAGCGGCCCAGGGGAGAGGGAAGCTTTCTTT. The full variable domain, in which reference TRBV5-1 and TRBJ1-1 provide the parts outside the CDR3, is KAGVTQTPRYLIKTRGQQVTLSCSPISGHRSVSWYQQTPGQGLQFLFEYFSETQRNKGNFPGRFSGRQFSNSRSEMNVSTLELGDSALYLCASSGPGEREAFFGQGTRLTVV.

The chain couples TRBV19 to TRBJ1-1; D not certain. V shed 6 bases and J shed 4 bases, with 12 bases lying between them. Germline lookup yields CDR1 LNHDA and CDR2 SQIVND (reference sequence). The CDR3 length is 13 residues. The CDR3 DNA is TGTGCCAGTAGATCGAGGGAGGGCACTGAAGCTTTCTTT. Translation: CASRSREGTEAFF.